This T cell receptor (beta chain) was retrieved from a study of immune evolution from preneoplasia to lung adenocarcinoma. General study findings and limits: Top clone share appeared to fall from AAH through AIS, MIA, adenocarcinoma.

Germline V lookup: CDR1 LNHDA, CDR2 SQIVND (reference sequence). J was trimmed by 6 bases and V by 6 bases; bases with no gene match: 0. The CDR3 covers 12 residues. Worth noting for this clone: Its antigen is not identified.

The data were produced by immunoSEQ multiplex PCR, yet TCRdb's version contains in-frame clones alone and is incomplete. The sample yields 1,500 to 2,000 clones, 65% to 85% seen once. Source material: FFPE minimally invasive lung adenocarcinoma tissue. This TCR derives from a person aged 60-80 years with lung adenocarcinoma. This rearrangement joins TRBV19 to TRBJ2-1, with 9 bases that match TRBD1. The CDR3, as DNA: TGTGCCAGTAGGGGACAGGGCAATGAGCAGTTCTTC. Its protein product is CASRGQGNEQFF.